Sequencing of this T cell receptor (beta chain) was carried out in a study of blood T cell repertoires in COVID-19. Original data processing: Amplification of reference gene primers provided the estimated nucleated cell counts. The assay was immunoSEQ multiplex PCR, and TCRdb's table has in-frame clones only and misses some. V and J calls plus clone size are reproduced from that table; the DNA served to infer D and trimming. The sample lists 40,000 to 60,000 clones; more than 75% were seen once. The germline CDR1 and CDR2 sequences are MNHEY and SVGAGI. Trimming pared 1 base from V and 3 bases from J, leaving 7 bases between. The CDR3 has 14 residues.

The V call is TRBV6-5, the J call TRBJ1-5; the D gene is possibly TRBD1 (5 bases). The sequence derives from a woman aged 80 or over with COVID-19, enrolled during active disease. The sequencing input was peripheral blood. CDR3 residues: CASSYLGLNQPQHF. The CDR3 region has the DNA TGTGCCAGCAGTTACTTGGGACTCAATCAGCCCCAGCATTTT.